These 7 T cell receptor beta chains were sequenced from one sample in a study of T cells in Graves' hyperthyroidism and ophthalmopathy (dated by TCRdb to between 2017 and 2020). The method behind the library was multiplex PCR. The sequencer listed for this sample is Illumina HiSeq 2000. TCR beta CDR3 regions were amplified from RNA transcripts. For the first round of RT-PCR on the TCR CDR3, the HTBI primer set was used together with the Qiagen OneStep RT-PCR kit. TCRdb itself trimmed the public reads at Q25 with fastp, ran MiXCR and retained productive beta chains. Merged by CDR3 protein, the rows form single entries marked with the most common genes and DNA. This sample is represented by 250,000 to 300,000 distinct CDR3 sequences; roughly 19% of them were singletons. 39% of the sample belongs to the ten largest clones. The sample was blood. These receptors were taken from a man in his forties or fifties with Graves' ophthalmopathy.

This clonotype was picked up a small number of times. The CDR3 bases are TGTGCCACCAGCAGAGGAGGCGGGGGAGAGACCCAGTACTTC. The encoded protein is CATSRGGGGETQYF. The chain joins TRBV15 to TRBJ2-5, with 7 bases aligning to TRBD2. Trimming at V came to 1 base and at J to 4 bases, leaving 3 bases not matched to a gene. The CDR3 contains 14 residues. Germline loops: CDR1 LNHNV, CDR2 YYDKDF (reference sequence).

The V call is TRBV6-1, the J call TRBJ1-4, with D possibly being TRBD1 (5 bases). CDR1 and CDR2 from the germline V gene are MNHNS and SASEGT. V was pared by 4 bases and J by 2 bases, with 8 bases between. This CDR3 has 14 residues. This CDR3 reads CASSGRGTNEKLFF. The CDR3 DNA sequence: TGTGCCAGCAGTGGACGGGGGACTAATGAAAAACTGTTTTTT.

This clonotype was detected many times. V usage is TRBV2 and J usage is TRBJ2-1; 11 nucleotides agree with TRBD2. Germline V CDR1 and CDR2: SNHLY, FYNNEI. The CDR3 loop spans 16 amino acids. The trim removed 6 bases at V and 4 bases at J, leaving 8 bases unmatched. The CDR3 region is CASRTSGSSFYNEQFF. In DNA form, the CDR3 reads TGTGCCAGCAGAACTAGCGGGAGTTCTTTTTACAATGAGCAGTTCTTC.

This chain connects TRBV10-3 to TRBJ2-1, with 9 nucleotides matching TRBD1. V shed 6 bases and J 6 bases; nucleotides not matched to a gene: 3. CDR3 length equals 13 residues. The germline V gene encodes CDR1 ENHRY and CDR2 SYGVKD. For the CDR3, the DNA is TGTGCCATCAGGAACAGGGGGCGCAATGAGCAGTTCTTC. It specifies CAIRNRGRNEQFF.

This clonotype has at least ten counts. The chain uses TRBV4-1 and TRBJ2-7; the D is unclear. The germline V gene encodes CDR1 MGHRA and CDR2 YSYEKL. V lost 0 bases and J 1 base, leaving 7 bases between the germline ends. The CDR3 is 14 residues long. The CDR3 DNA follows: TGCGCCAGCAGCCAAGAAATCTCTTCCTACGAGCAGTACTTC. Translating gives CASSQEISSYEQYF.

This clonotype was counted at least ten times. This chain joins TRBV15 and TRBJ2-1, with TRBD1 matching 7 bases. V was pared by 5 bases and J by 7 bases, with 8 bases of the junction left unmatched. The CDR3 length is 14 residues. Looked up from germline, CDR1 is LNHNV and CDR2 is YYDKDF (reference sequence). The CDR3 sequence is CATSRDRGANEQFF. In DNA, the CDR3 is TGTGCCACCAGCCGGGACAGAGGGGCTAATGAGCAGTTCTTC.

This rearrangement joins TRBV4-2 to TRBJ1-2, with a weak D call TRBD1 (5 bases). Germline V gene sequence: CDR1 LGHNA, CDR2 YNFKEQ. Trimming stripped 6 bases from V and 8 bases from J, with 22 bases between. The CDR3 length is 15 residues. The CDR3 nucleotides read TGTGCCAGCAGTCGTGACACATCCGGGACTAACGGCTACACCTTC. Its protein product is CASSRDTSGTNGYTF.